Described below is a single T cell receptor (beta chain) sequence and its context. Its specificity is not known. One end of the junction varies from germline; a read error may be responsible. The sample contains more than one DNA sequence encoding this CDR3. The data originate from a study of OX40 agonist ivuxolimab in advanced cancers. Overall study: An agonistic human IgG2 monoclonal antibody against OX40 (CD134) was given. Three patients got partial responses; one had hepatocellular carcinoma and two had cutaneous melanoma. Study findings and constraints: With doses of 0.1 to 3.0 mg/kg, CD4+ and CD8+ blood T cells had undergone clonal expansion by week 6. Also showing low normalized T-cell clonal expansion were some of the nonresponders.

In germline, CDR1 is MRHNA, CDR2 SNTAGT. This CDR3 region has 13 residues. The method was immunoSEQ multiplex PCR; TCRdb's version includes in-frame clones alone and lacks a portion of them. Of around 61,000 clones detected, roughly 80% appear once; the ten largest clones hold approximately 5%. The specimen was CD4+ or CD8+ T cells sorted from blood, collected in a trial of the OX40 agonist ivuxolimab. The chain uses TRBV6-4 and TRBJ2-5, with a tentative D call TRBD2 (5 bases). This receptor was taken from an adult with an advanced solid tumor such as melanoma, head and neck, liver or kidney cancer. The chain's CDR3 is CASSDSPEGTQYF. The CDR3 nucleotides read TGTGCTAGCAGTGACTCCCCAGAGGGGACCCAGTACTTC.